A selection of T cell receptor beta chains follows, all from one sample in a study of cytomegalovirus exposure and HLA in healthy donors. Repertoires were generated with immunoSEQ multiplex PCR, while TCRdb's copy carries only in-frame clones and drops some. The sample holds over 150,000 clones, 77% seen once. Specimen: PBMCs. These receptors were obtained from a woman aged 40 to 49 in good health and CMV-seropositive. Each CDR3 is given without its conserved first and last residue. Fields, in order: J gene, V gene, CDR3 protein.

J gene: TRBJ2-7
V gene: TRBV6-1
CDR3 protein: ASSPLHAEQY

J gene: TRBJ1-4
V gene: TRBV5-3
CDR3 protein: ARLSFGRAGPSMTNEKLF

J gene: TRBJ2-1
V gene: TRBV19
CDR3 protein: ASSIATLSNYNEQF

J gene: TRBJ2-5
V gene: TRBV19
CDR3 protein: ASSIEGGRAGETQY

J gene: TRBJ2-7
V gene: TRBV11-3
CDR3 protein: ASSLDASGGYEQY

J gene: TRBJ2-2
V gene: TRBV27
CDR3 protein: ASRTDRERTGELF

J gene: TRBJ1-2
V gene: TRBV2
CDR3 protein: ASSGTGYGYT

J gene: TRBJ2-3
V gene: TRBV19
CDR3 protein: ASTPRGLAGTDTQY

J gene: TRBJ2-3
V gene: TRBV29-1
CDR3 protein: SVVGGVTDTQY

J gene: TRBJ1-1
V gene: TRBV6-1
CDR3 protein: ASSDQSGTEAF

J gene: TRBJ2-1
V gene: TRBV27
CDR3 protein: ASTVLGGSYNEQF

J gene: TRBJ1-5
V gene: TRBV6-6
CDR3 protein: ASSRDRGTSNQPQH

J gene: TRBJ2-3
V gene: TRBV7-2
CDR3 protein: ASSLASRVVDTQY

J gene: TRBJ2-2
V gene: TRBV6-6
CDR3 protein: ASSYWGQNTGELF

J gene: TRBJ1-2
V gene: TRBV7-9
CDR3 protein: ASSLEFGGLGDGYT

J gene: TRBJ2-1
V gene: TRBV7-2
CDR3 protein: ASSRTGQGYNEQF

J gene: TRBJ1-4
V gene: TRBV7-6
CDR3 protein: ASSQGGGGAGEKLF

J gene: TRBJ1-6
V gene: TRBV5-4
CDR3 protein: ASSMGAGTSDSPLH

J gene: TRBJ2-7
V gene: TRBV7-2
CDR3 protein: ASSPTYNEQY

J gene: TRBJ1-1
V gene: TRBV7-8
CDR3 protein: ASSLRGNTEAF

J gene: TRBJ1-1
V gene: TRBV19
CDR3 protein: ASSASWGAGTEAF

J gene: TRBJ1-6
V gene: TRBV4-1
CDR3 protein: ASTGRDNSPLH

J gene: TRBJ2-3
V gene: TRBV10-1
CDR3 protein: ASSTLAHTDTQY

J gene: TRBJ2-1
V gene: TRBV11-2
CDR3 protein: ASSIGQYNEQF

J gene: TRBJ1-5
V gene: TRBV7-2
CDR3 protein: ASSLMGTGSPNQPQH

J gene: TRBJ2-7
V gene: TRBV27
CDR3 protein: ASSGEPGPSYEQY

J gene: TRBJ2-5
V gene: TRBV5-1
CDR3 protein: ASSAMTSSETQY

J gene: TRBJ2-7
V gene: TRBV19
CDR3 protein: AQDRVYYEQY

J gene: TRBJ1-5
V gene: TRBV6-5
CDR3 protein: ASSPGTHNQPQH

J gene: TRBJ2-5
V gene: TRBV6-1
CDR3 protein: ASALGQRETQY

J gene: TRBJ2-2
V gene: TRBV2
CDR3 protein: ASSGSSGMNTGELF

J gene: TRBJ1-1
V gene: TRBV19
CDR3 protein: ASSHDSNTEAF

J gene: TRBJ2-7
V gene: TRBV6-6
CDR3 protein: ASSKEGRGSYEQY

J gene: TRBJ2-7
V gene: TRBV11-2
CDR3 protein: ASSWGTYEQY

J gene: TRBJ2-5
V gene: TRBV7-2
CDR3 protein: ASSPSAQGRGGTQY

J gene: TRBJ2-6
V gene: TRBV27
CDR3 protein: ASSFDRAGANVLT

J gene: TRBJ1-2
V gene: TRBV5-1
CDR3 protein: ASSLQGSDGYT

J gene: TRBJ2-7
V gene: TRBV4-1
CDR3 protein: ASSQVVGEAYEQY

J gene: TRBJ2-3
V gene: TRBV29-1
CDR3 protein: SVNRGADTQY

J gene: TRBJ1-5
V gene: TRBV6-6
CDR3 protein: ASSYGVESNQPQH

J gene: TRBJ1-2
V gene: TRBV27
CDR3 protein: ASSFSGRAPNYGYT

J gene: TRBJ1-4
V gene: TRBV5-8
CDR3 protein: ASSRPVQGNEKLF

J gene: TRBJ2-3
V gene: TRBV18
CDR3 protein: ASSSAIRGTDTQY

J gene: TRBJ1-1
V gene: TRBV30
CDR3 protein: AWSGQLVYAEAF

J gene: TRBJ2-7
V gene: TRBV5-1
CDR3 protein: ASRSGQNSYEQY

J gene: TRBJ2-7
V gene: TRBV29-1
CDR3 protein: SVEDWQNYEQY

J gene: TRBJ1-6
V gene: TRBV30
CDR3 protein: AWSRTEGPLH

J gene: TRBJ2-1
V gene: TRBV9
CDR3 protein: ASSLGLAGGIGNEQF

J gene: TRBJ1-2
V gene: TRBV5-4
CDR3 protein: ASSLPQNYGYT

J gene: TRBJ1-3
V gene: TRBV9
CDR3 protein: ASSPQQGAYGNTIY

J gene: TRBJ2-7
V gene: TRBV6-5
CDR3 protein: ASRDTFREQY

J gene: TRBJ1-1
V gene: TRBV27
CDR3 protein: ASKLSGTGGFWAF

J gene: TRBJ1-1
V gene: TRBV13
CDR3 protein: ASSPRGWGDTEAF

J gene: TRBJ1-1
V gene: TRBV6-6
CDR3 protein: ASSYGGFNTEAF

J gene: TRBJ1-4
V gene: TRBV5-6
CDR3 protein: ASKMSGEKLF

J gene: TRBJ1-6
V gene: TRBV29-1
CDR3 protein: SVQTDINSPLH

J gene: TRBJ2-3
V gene: TRBV7-9
CDR3 protein: ATPAGGSSDTQY

J gene: TRBJ2-7
V gene: TRBV2
CDR3 protein: ASSWDRDNEQY

J gene: TRBJ1-2
V gene: TRBV29-1
CDR3 protein: SVERTENYGYT